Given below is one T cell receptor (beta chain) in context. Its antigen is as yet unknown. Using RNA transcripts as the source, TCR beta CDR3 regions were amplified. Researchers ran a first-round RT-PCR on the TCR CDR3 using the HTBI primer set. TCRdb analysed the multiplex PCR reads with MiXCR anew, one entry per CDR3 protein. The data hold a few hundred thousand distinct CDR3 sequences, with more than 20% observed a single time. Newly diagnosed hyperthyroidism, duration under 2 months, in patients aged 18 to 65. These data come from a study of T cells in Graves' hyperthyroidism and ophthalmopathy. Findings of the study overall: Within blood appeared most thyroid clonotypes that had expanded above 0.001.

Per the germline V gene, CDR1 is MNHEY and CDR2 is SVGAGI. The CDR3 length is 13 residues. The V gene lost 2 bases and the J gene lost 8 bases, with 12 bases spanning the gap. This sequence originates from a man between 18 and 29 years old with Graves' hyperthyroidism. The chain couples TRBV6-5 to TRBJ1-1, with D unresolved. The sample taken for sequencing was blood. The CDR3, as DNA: TGTGCCAGCAGTTACCCAAACACGGAGGAAGCTTTCTTT. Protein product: CASSYPNTEEAFF.